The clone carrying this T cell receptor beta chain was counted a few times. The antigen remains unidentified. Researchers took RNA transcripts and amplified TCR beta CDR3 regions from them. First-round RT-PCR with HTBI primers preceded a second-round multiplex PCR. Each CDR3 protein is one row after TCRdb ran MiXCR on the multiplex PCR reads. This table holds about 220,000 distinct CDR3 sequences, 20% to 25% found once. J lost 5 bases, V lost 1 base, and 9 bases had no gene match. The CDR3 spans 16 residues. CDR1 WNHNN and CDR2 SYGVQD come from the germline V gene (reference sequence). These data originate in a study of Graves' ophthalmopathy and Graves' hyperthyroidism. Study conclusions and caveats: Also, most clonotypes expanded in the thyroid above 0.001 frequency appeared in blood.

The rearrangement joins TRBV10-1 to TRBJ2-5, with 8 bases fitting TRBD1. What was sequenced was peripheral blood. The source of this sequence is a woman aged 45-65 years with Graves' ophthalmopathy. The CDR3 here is CASSEFGQGPGETQYF. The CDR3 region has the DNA TGCGCCAGCAGTGAGTTCGGACAGGGTCCGGGGGAGACCCAGTACTTC.